This TCR beta chain derives from a study of T cell responses to AZD1222 COVID-19 vaccine (dated by TCRdb to the early 2020s). Background on the whole study: Because spike-specific TCR depth and breadth did not differ between the two schedules, AZD1222 recipients who got a second dose at roughly 4 weeks were pooled with those who got a second dose at roughly 12 weeks. A total of under 250 trial participants underwent TCR sequencing, of whom roughly 210 had received two doses of AZD1222 and about 25 had received two doses of the MenACWY control vaccine. Enrollment into the trials was organized by age into subgroups of 18-55, 56-69 and 70-plus years, and those subgroups contained approximately 160, 26 and 62 TCR-sequenced participants, respectively. The investigation overall reported the following: Conclusions about previously exposed vaccinees are limited because only a handful of AZD1222 recipients were SARS-CoV-2 seropositive at baseline. Reportedly, close to half of the unique spike-specific TCRs recognized epitopes lying outside the regions that are mutated in the B.1.351 and B.1.1.7 variants. In the small 56-69-year group, the increase in depth fell short of significance, most likely because of low power. Vaccine-associated CD4 TCRs spanned the whole spike protein, with dominant responses in regions 160-218 and 743-854. Participants were mostly white British and included more females than males, and it was suggested by the authors that clonal diversity may have been underestimated. Because no day 14 peak-response samples were available, repertoires were characterized only after the peak T cell response. After two AZD1222 doses, both the breadth and the depth of spike-specific TCRs were significantly higher than at day 0 and than in MenACWY recipients.

The sample's time point, from its label and the paper: baseline before first vaccination. Samples from vaccinated people were obtained from the UK trials COV001 and COV002, which included a single-blind randomized controlled phase 2/3 trial of AZD1222 (ChAdOx1 nCoV-19) in healthy adults. Trial participant PBMC samples were collected at day 0 and day 28 after the second dose for TCRbeta chain sequencing. CDR1 and CDR2 are read off the germline V gene as MGHDK and SYGVNS. The junction carries 13 bases between V and J, which are trimmed by 3 bases and 5 bases respectively. Spanning cysteine to phenylalanine, the CDR3 consists of 15 amino acids. The only DNA kept is the CDR3, 45 bases in frame from the first base. The CDR3 regions of human TCRbeta chains were subjected to immunosequencing. In the source study's methods: TCRs in the repertoires were matched against a reference library of SARS-CoV-2-specific TCRs that had been generated with the MIRA antigen-specificity platform. Breadth was defined as the fraction of unique TCRs that were SARS-CoV-2-associated, and depth was defined as the fraction of total T cells that were SARS-CoV-2-associated. Each spike-specific TCR was assigned to its reactive spike region and to a CD4 or CD8 class using the MIRA data. Log10-transformed breadth and depth values were compared by one-way ANOVA with Sidak's multiple comparisons tests. TCRdb provides this immuneACCESS table in a form limited to in-frame rearrangements. Some clones are lacking; in checked studies, under half of them reflect an unresolved V gene, and why the rest are absent is not known. V, J and clone size reflect that table, while D and trimming were determined from the DNA. For this sample there are about 140,000 clones; around 93% appear just once. The ten most abundant clones make up around 2.3% of the sample.

Concerning this clone itself: Its antigen is still unknown. No per-base quality is available; no much larger clone lies one base away.

This material consisted of peripheral blood, taken on day 0 of AZD1222 vaccination. This receptor chain uses TRBV25-1 and TRBJ2-2; no confident D gene assignment can be made. This receptor was taken from an adult in good health. The CDR3 in this case is CASSEQPLITGELFF. The sequenced DNA is TGTGCCAGCAGTGAGCAGCCATTAATTACCGGGGAGCTGTTTTTT.